One and the same sample provided the 16 T cell receptor beta chains below, sequenced in a study of blood T cell repertoires in COVID-19. Generated by immunoSEQ multiplex PCR, the TCRdb table keeps only in-frame clones and is missing some. The sample carries some 70,000 clones, around 87% recorded once. The sample taken for sequencing was peripheral blood. These receptors were taken from a man in his forties or fifties with acute or convalescent COVID-19.

The chain joins TRBV20-1 to TRBJ1-1; D remains ambiguous. This CDR3 is 13 amino acids long. Germline CDR1 DFQATT, CDR2 SNEGSKA (reference sequence). V shed 3 bases and J shed 2 bases, with 10 bases lying between them. CDR3 sequence reads: CSASFLVNTEAFF. CDR3 in DNA: TGCAGTGCTAGTTTCCTCGTTAACACTGAAGCTTTCTTT.

This chain links TRBV4-1 with TRBJ2-1, with TRBD2 matching over 12 bases. The CDR3 length is 20 residues. Germline V CDR1 and CDR2: MGHRA, YSYEKL. Trimming at V came to 0 bases and at J to 0 bases, leaving 9 bases not matched to a gene. Here the CDR3 reads CASSQEGTSGYAVSYNEQFF. The CDR3 DNA sequence: TGCGCCAGCAGCCAAGAAGGGACTAGCGGGTATGCGGTCTCCTACAATGAGCAGTTCTTC.

V gene TRBV3-1 (or the pseudogene TRBV3-2) combines with J gene TRBJ1-1; 12 bases are shared with TRBD1. The CDR3 totals 18 residues. Germline values: CDR1 LGHDT, CDR2 YNNKEL (reference sequence). V dropped 3 bases and J dropped 0; count of bases not matched to a gene: 8. The CDR3 nucleotides are TGTGCCAGCAGCCACCGGGACAGGGGGCCCGTCATGAACACTGAAGCTTTCTTT. Residues: CASSHRDRGPVMNTEAFF.

V usage is TRBV5-1 and J usage is TRBJ2-7, with D perhaps TRBD1 (5 bases). The CDR3 runs to 14 residues. The germline CDR1 and CDR2 sequences are SGHRS and YFSETQ. Between the trimmed V and J ends, which lost 7 bases and 0 bases, there was a span of 14 bases. The CDR3 coding sequence is TGCGCCAGCCGACGACAGACAAGCTCCTACGAGCAGTACTTC. This gives the protein CASRRQTSSYEQYF. The full variable domain, its missing parts supplied by reference TRBV5-1 and TRBJ2-7, is KAGVTQTPRYLIKTRGQQVTLSCSPISGHRSVSWYQQTPGQGLQFLFEYFSETQRNKGNFPGRFSGRQFSNSRSEMNVSTLELGDSALYLCASRRQTSSYEQYFGPGTRLTVT.

CDR3 nucleotides: TGCGCCAGCAGCTGGGGGACAGGGGGCAATTCACCCCTCCACTTT. Translation gives CASSWGTGGNSPLHF. The chain couples TRBV5-1 to TRBJ1-6; 12 bases match TRBD1. V trimming: 3 bases; J trimming: 7 bases; junction bases outside the gene matches: 2. This CDR3 has 15 residues. Germline loops: CDR1 SGHRS, CDR2 YFSETQ.

This clone came up once. This sequence joins TRBV9 and TRBJ2-3; tentative D call: TRBD2 (6 bases). CDR1 SGDLS and CDR2 YYNGEE come from the germline V gene. The CDR3 runs to 15 residues. V was cut by 1 base and J by 6 bases, with 15 bases left in between. CDR3 DNA sequence: TGTGCCAGCAGCGTACAGGACTACGAGAGGGATACGCAGTATTTT. It is translated as CASSVQDYERDTQYF. Full variable domain (missing parts from reference TRBV9 and TRBJ2-3): DSGVTQTPKHLITATGQRVTLRCSPRSGDLSVYWYQQSLDQGLQFLIQYYNGEERAKGNILERFSAQQFPDLHSELNLSSLELGDSALYFCASSVQDYERDTQYFGPGTRLTVL.

The chain links TRBV9 to TRBJ2-1; possibly TRBD1 for D (5 bases). Germline V gene lookup returns CDR1 SGDLS and CDR2 YYNGEE. V was pared by 3 bases and J by 5 bases, with 18 bases between. The CDR3 sequence is 16 residues long. The CDR3 loop reads CASSEVVGVGNNEQFF. DNA for the CDR3: TGTGCCAGCAGCGAGGTGGTAGGGGTGGGAAACAATGAGCAGTTCTTC.

A single count supports this clone. The V gene is TRBV30, the J gene TRBJ2-1; 9 bases align to TRBD2. This CDR3 spans 15 amino acids. J was trimmed by 3 bases and V by 3 bases; bases with no gene match: 6. Per the germline V gene, CDR1 is GTSNPN and CDR2 is SVGIG (reference sequence). The CDR3 sequence: CAWRGASGNYNEQFF. DNA of the CDR3: TGTGCCTGGAGGGGCGCTAGCGGGAACTACAATGAGCAGTTCTTC.

This rearrangement joins TRBV28 to TRBJ1-2, with TRBD1 matching 8 bases. After removal of 8 bases from V and 4 bases from J, the junction contained 6 bases not matched to a gene. This CDR3 has 13 residues. The germline CDR1 and CDR2 sequences are MDHEN and SYDVKM. CDR3 loop: CASETGDVYGYTF. The CDR3 region has the DNA TGTGCCAGCGAGACAGGGGATGTCTATGGCTACACCTTC.

The chain carries TRBV10-3 and TRBJ1-5; D perhaps matches TRBD1 (6 bases). From germline, CDR1 is ENHRY and CDR2 SYGVKD. The CDR3 extends over 14 amino acids. Trimming removed 4 bases at V and 4 bases at J, with 11 bases between. The CDR3 protein is CAISGGQGNQPQHF. The CDR3 bases are TGTGCCATCAGTGGGGGGCAGGGAAATCAGCCCCAGCATTTT.

This clone is a singleton in its sample. The gene calls are TRBV9 and TRBJ2-2; D ambiguous. The V end was cut by 0 bases, the J end by 6 bases, with 15 bases between. The germline gives CDR1 SGDLS, CDR2 YYNGEE. The CDR3 sequence is 16 residues long. CDR3 sequence: CASSVALELRSGELFF. The CDR3 region has the DNA TGTGCCAGCAGCGTAGCTCTTGAACTACGGTCCGGGGAGCTGTTTTTT.

V and J are TRBV6-6 and TRBJ2-2; maybe TRBD2 (6 bases). Germline CDR1 and CDR2: MNHNY and SVGAGI (reference sequence). With 8 bases removed from V and 5 bases from J, the gap between germline ends came to 18 bases. The CDR3 spans 15 residues. This CDR3 reads CASGDGDSGTGELFF. CDR3 in DNA: TGTGCCAGCGGTGATGGGGACTCGGGGACCGGGGAGCTGTTTTTT.

J is TRBJ1-1 and V is TRBV19; 10 bases are shared with TRBD1. From germline, CDR1 is LNHDA and CDR2 SQIVND (reference sequence). This CDR3 has 17 amino acids. J gave up 5 bases and V 5 bases, and 14 bases lay outside the gene matches. The CDR3 loop reads CASSPQGDRGWNTEAFF. The DNA of the CDR3 is TGTGCCAGTAGTCCTCAAGGGGACAGGGGCTGGAATACTGAAGCTTTCTTT.

This chain joins TRBV27 and TRBJ2-7; 8 bases align to TRBD2. Per the germline V gene, CDR1 is MNHEY and CDR2 is SMNVEV (reference sequence). The ends lost 5 bases at V and 1 base at J; junction bases unmatched: 19. The CDR3 runs to 19 residues. CDR3 nucleotides: TGTGCCAGCAGTCCACTCCTTGGACTAGGCGGGAGGCTATCCTACGAGCAGTACTTC. Amino acid sequence: CASSPLLGLGGRLSYEQYF.

The J gene is TRBJ2-2, the V gene TRBV7-3, with TRBD2 matching 9 bases. This CDR3 has 17 residues. J lost 0 bases, V lost 5 bases, and 7 bases had no gene match. Germline CDR1 reads SGHTA; CDR2 reads FQGTGA. CDR3 nucleotides: TGTGCCAGCAGCCGCGGGACTAGCCCCACGAACACCGGGGAGCTGTTTTTT. Its protein is CASSRGTSPTNTGELFF.

The chain links TRBV27 to TRBJ2-1; TRBD2 agrees at 8 bases. V lost 2 bases to trimming and J lost 8 bases; unmatched junction nucleotides: 2. This CDR3 contains 13 residues. Germline CDR1 and CDR2: MNHEY and SMNVEV (reference sequence). The CDR3 reads CASSLGREDEQFF. The CDR3 region has the DNA TGTGCCAGCAGTTTAGGGCGGGAGGATGAGCAGTTCTTC.